The 2 T cell receptor beta chains reported below all come from one sample, sequenced in a study of tumor-infiltrating lymphocytes in primary liver carcinoma. Blood RNA was derived from unsorted whole blood, and germline DNA was extracted too. Reverse transcription of around 500 ng total RNA with a constant-region primer produced TCR beta cDNA. Library construction for TCR beta comprised three nested multiplex PCR rounds performed with slightly modified ARM-PCR. Primers for the first two PCR rounds were TRBV1-TRBV30 forward primers and a C-beta reverse primer (10 cycles per round). TCRdb recomputed calls from the multiplex PCR reads with MiXCR, one row per CDR3 protein. The table records fewer than 400,000 distinct CDR3 sequences, approximately 65% of them present only once. The material sequenced was peripheral blood. The receptors shown here come from a middle-aged man with primary liver carcinoma and hepatitis B virus infection.

Concerning this clonotype: Relative to the germline gene, one junction end is altered; a read error may explain this. The rearrangement joins TRBV5-5 to TRBJ2-6; 10 bases agree with TRBD1. From germline, CDR1 is SGHKS and CDR2 YYEKEE (reference sequence). CDR3 length: 14 residues. DNA for the CDR3: TGTGTCAGCAGCTTGGGGACAGGGGCCAACGTTCTGACTTTC. The encoded protein is CVSSLGTGANVLTF.

For this clonotype: At one of its ends the junction is not consistent with the germline gene, which may arise from a read error. The chain uses TRBV11-2 and TRBJ2-7; D uncertain. The V gene's germline CDR1 is SGHAT and CDR2 FQNNGV. The CDR3 contains 15 residues. In DNA, the CDR3 is TGTGCCAACAGCTTAGAGGCCTCTTTCCCTCGGGAGCAGTACTTC. Translating it yields CANSLEASFPREQYF.